This T cell receptor beta chain comes out of a study of cytomegalovirus exposure and HLA in healthy donors. Study-level points and caveats: Cytomegalovirus association was listed for about 180 TCR beta chains. Reportedly, HLA-A and HLA-B alleles of most subjects were accurately predicted from TCR beta. Both high specificity and high sensitivity reportedly marked the classifier's diagnosis of cytomegalovirus status.

CDR3 length: 14 amino acids. The V end lost 3 bases, the J end lost 3 bases, and 9 bases lay between the germline ends. Germline V CDR1 and CDR2: MNHEY, SMNVEV (reference sequence). 60 Vbeta and 13 Jbeta primers were used in PCR. Some clones are missing from TCRdb's copy, which holds only in-frame ones; the method was immunoSEQ multiplex PCR. The sample lists 85,000 to 130,000 clones, over 65% occurring once. The study sampled nominally healthy donors, though unrecorded immune exposures were likely. On this clone: Its specificity is not known.

The source of this sequence is a woman aged 35 to 49 in good health and CMV-seronegative. The sequenced sample was PBMCs. The chain joins TRBV27 to TRBJ1-5, with D perhaps matching TRBD1 (5 bases). CDR3 in amino acids: CASSFGRANQPQHF. CDR3 DNA: TGTGCCAGCAGTTTCGGCAGGGCCAATCAGCCCCAGCATTTT.